This entry describes one T cell receptor beta chain. These data come from a study of technical replicates of blood from several donors. Libraries were prepared by immunoSEQ multiplex PCR; TCRdb keeps only in-frame clonotypes and omits some of them. The sample holds over 50,000 clones; approximately 97% are singletons and the top ten take approximately 0.18%. This CDR3 has 15 residues. Germline CDR1 and CDR2: MGHDK and SYGVNS. Between the trimmed V and J ends, which lost 3 bases and 5 bases, there was a span of 15 bases. The receptor comes from a human donor in good health. The sample comprised T cells isolated from PBMCs. The chain couples TRBV25-1 to TRBJ2-3; tentative D call: TRBD2 (7 bases). The CDR3 bases are TGTGCCAGCAGTGAGGCCCGGGGGGCCGGAGATACGCAGTATTTT. This codes for CASSEARGAGDTQYF.